The clone carrying this TCR beta chain was detected only a few times. After removal of 5 bases from V and 6 bases from J, the junction contained 12 bases not matched to a gene. This CDR3 contains 16 residues. Germline assignment: CDR1 MNHEY and CDR2 SVGEGT. These data are taken from a study of blood T cell repertoires in COVID-19. For the study at large: In each case, the material was cDNA or gDNA derived from T cells, B-cell-depleted T cells, or PBMCs.

As originally analysed: Amplified reference gene primers provided the basis for estimating nucleated cell counts. Clones were read by immunoSEQ multiplex PCR, and TCRdb kept only the in-frame ones, dropping some. That table supplies the V and J calls and clone size; D and trimming were determined from the DNA. The profile shows roughly 160,000 clones, about four fifths of them singletons. This chain connects TRBV6-2 or TRBV6-3 to TRBJ2-1; TRBD2 agrees at 8 bases. The sample was peripheral blood. The receptor was isolated from a man aged 18 to 30 with active or convalescent COVID-19. CDR3 residues: CASSPRLAPVSNEQFF. CDR3 DNA: TGTGCCAGCAGTCCCCGACTAGCGCCCGTTTCCAATGAGCAGTTCTTC.